The present T cell receptor (beta chain) was sequenced within a study of shared clonotypes between healthy human individuals. Generated by immunoSEQ multiplex PCR, the TCRdb table keeps only in-frame clones and is missing some. Of approximately 2.5 million clones in the sample, roughly nine tenths were seen once. In germline, CDR1 is SGHNT, CDR2 YENEEA. V was shortened by 1 base and J by 10 bases, with 13 bases between the two germline ends. The length of the CDR3 is 13 residues. This TCR was sampled from a man between 18 and 35 years old in good health. Sequenced: naive CD4+ T cells sorted from blood. Stated subset: CD45RA+ positively selected. The chain employs TRBV11-3 and TRBJ1-1; no reliable D call. The CDR3 loop reads CASSLGHGSGAFF. DNA of the CDR3: TGTGCCAGCAGCTTAGGGCACGGTAGCGGAGCTTTCTTT. The variable domain in full, with the rest retrieved from reference TRBV11-3 and TRBJ1-1, is EAGVVQSPRYKIIEKKQPVAFWCNPISGHNTLYWYLQNLGQGPELLIRYENEEAVDDSQLPKDRFSAERLKGVDSTLKIQPAELGDSAVYLCASSLGHGSGAFFGQGTRLTVV.